This T cell receptor (beta chain) was captured by sequencing in a study of blood T cell repertoires in COVID-19. The wider study: The United States, Italy and Spain supplied acute and convalescent COVID-19 samples.

Only in-frame clones appear in the TCRdb table, and some are missing; sequencing was by immunoSEQ multiplex PCR. Here the sample spans some 76,000 clones, 70% to 90% being singletons. The CDR3 runs to 12 residues. V lost 7 bases and J lost 5; bases outside the gene matches: 7. CDR1 is SQVTM, CDR2 ANQGSEA, per germline. The sequenced sample was peripheral blood. The V gene is TRBV29-1, the J gene TRBJ1-1, with 7 positions matching TRBD1. This receptor was taken from an older woman with acute or convalescent COVID-19. CDR3 nucleotides: TGCAGCGCTGACAGGGTATTTACTGAAGCTTTCTTT. Protein: CSADRVFTEAFF.